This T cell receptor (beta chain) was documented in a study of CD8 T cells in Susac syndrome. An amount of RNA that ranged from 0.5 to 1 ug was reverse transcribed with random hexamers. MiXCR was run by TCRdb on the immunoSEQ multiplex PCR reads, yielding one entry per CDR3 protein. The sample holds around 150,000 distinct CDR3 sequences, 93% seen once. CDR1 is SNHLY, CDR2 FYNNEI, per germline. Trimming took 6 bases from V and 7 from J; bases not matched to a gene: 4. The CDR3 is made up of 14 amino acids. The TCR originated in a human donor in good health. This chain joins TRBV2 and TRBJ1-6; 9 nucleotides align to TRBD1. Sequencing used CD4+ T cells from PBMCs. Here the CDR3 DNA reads TGTGCCAGCAGAGATGACAGGGGGAATTCACCCCTCCACTTT. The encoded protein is CASRDDRGNSPLHF.